Each of the 6 T cell receptor beta chains below was sequenced from the same sample in a study of blood T cell repertoires in COVID-19. Sequencing was performed with immunoSEQ multiplex PCR; in TCRdb, only in-frame clones are kept and a portion is missing. The profile covers around 47,000 clones, with roughly 69% appearing a single time and around 6.5% taken by the ten largest. The sequenced sample was peripheral blood. The receptors were gathered from an elderly man with acute or convalescent COVID-19.

The chain uses TRBV7-2 and TRBJ2-2; the D is unclear. V was shortened by 5 bases and J by 1 base, with 11 bases between the two germline ends. CDR3 length: 15 amino acids. The germline V gene has CDR1 SGHTA and CDR2 FQGNSA. The CDR3, as DNA: TGTGCCAGCAGCCCTCGGCTAGGGAACACCGGGGAGCTGTTTTTT. Amino acid sequence: CASSPRLGNTGELFF.

V gene TRBV12-5 combines with J gene TRBJ1-1; TRBD1 matches 8 bases. Germline values: CDR1 LGHNT, CDR2 FRNRAP. The CDR3 contains 14 residues. The J segment lost 4 bases and the V segment lost 2 bases, leaving 3 bases of the junction unmatched. The CDR3 DNA is TGTGCTAGTGGTTTGTCAGGGGGCATCACTGAAGCTTTCTTT. This translates into CASGLSGGITEAFF.

The rearrangement joins TRBV15 to TRBJ1-1, with TRBD1 identical over 8 bases. CDR3 length: 15 residues. V dropped 1 base and J dropped 1; count of bases not matched to a gene: 2. Germline-derived CDR1 and CDR2 are LNHNV and YYDKDF (reference sequence). The CDR3, as DNA: TGTGCCACCAGCAGAGTCGGGACAGGGAACACTGAAGCTTTCTTT. Residues: CATSRVGTGNTEAFF.

The J gene is TRBJ2-2, the V gene TRBV6-6; possible D gene TRBD2, 6 bases. This CDR3 contains 16 residues. Germline loops: CDR1 MNHNY, CDR2 SVGAGI (reference sequence). V lost 6 bases and J lost 2, with 16 bases in between. CDR3 loop: CASSHPPRGNTGELFF. Written as DNA, the CDR3 is TGTGCCAGCAGCCACCCCCCGCGGGGCAACACCGGGGAGCTGTTTTTT.

The chain carries TRBV19 and TRBJ1-4; D is undetermined. There are 14 residues in the CDR3. V lost 0 bases and J lost 6, with 8 bases in between. CDR1 LNHDA and CDR2 SQIVND come from the germline V gene (reference sequence). In DNA form, the CDR3 reads TGTGCCAGTAGTATAGATTCGCCGGATGAAAAACTGTTTTTT. Translating it yields CASSIDSPDEKLFF.

The V gene is TRBV2, the J gene TRBJ1-1; a weak D match, TRBD1 (6 bases). V lost 3 bases and J 8 bases, leaving 16 bases between the germline ends. The germline V gene encodes CDR1 SNHLY and CDR2 FYNNEI. The length of the CDR3 is 14 residues. CDR3 amino acids: CASSDGGAGAEAFF. The DNA for the CDR3 is TGTGCCAGCAGTGATGGGGGCGCAGGGGCAGAAGCTTTCTTT.